These 13 T cell receptor beta chains came from one sample sequenced in a study of vaccination and CD4 T cells after COVID-19. The Oncomine TCR Beta short-read assay sequenced DNA from cultured CD4+ T cells. Each CDR3 protein is one row after TCRdb ran MiXCR on the PCR reads. The table lists 18,000 or so distinct CDR3 sequences, 44% of them singletons. Time point denoted: late sampling 161 to 241 days after vaccination in three convalescent patients. Described treatment: approximately 9-day PBMC culture with coronavirus spike peptide pools or control peptides (ViraFEST assay). Their antigens remain unidentified. The sequences come from CD4+ T cells from blood, cultured in vitro, collected about 7 months after SARS-CoV-2 vaccination. These receptors were taken from a human donor who had recovered from COVID-19.

By sample fraction, this clonotype is medium-sized. CDR3 residues: CATSSSREPTDTQYF. CDR3 nucleotide sequence: TGTGCCACCAGCAGTTCGCGGGAGCCAACAGATACGCAGTATTTT. The chain links TRBV15 to TRBJ2-3; TRBD2 aligns across 7 bases. V lost 3 bases, J lost 3 bases, and 6 bases stayed unmatched. Looked up from germline, CDR1 is LNHNV and CDR2 is YYDKDF (reference sequence). CDR3 length: 15 residues.

The CDR3 nucleotides are TGTGCCAGCTCACTTCAAAACACCGGGGAGCTGTTTTTT. This encodes CASSLQNTGELFF. The V gene is TRBV18, the J gene TRBJ2-2; D remains unclear. This CDR3 contains 13 residues. Deletions cut 4 bases from V and 2 bases from J, with 5 bases between. Germline-derived CDR1 and CDR2 are KGHSH and LQKENI.

This clonotype was observed a few times. The V call is TRBV10-3, the J call TRBJ2-3; TRBD2 agrees at 10 bases. This CDR3 contains 12 residues. The germline V gene encodes CDR1 ENHRY and CDR2 SYGVKD. Trimming at V came to 11 bases and at J to 7 bases, leaving 6 bases not matched to a gene. The CDR3 loop reads CAAQREGNTQYF. Written as DNA, the CDR3 is TGTGCCGCTCAGCGGGAGGGAAATACGCAGTATTTT.

The rearrangement links TRBV15 to TRBJ2-7; possible D gene TRBD2, 6 bases. The CDR3 is made up of 15 amino acids. Germline loops: CDR1 LNHNV, CDR2 YYDKDF (reference sequence). V lost 0 bases and J 4 bases, leaving 13 bases between the germline ends. CDR3 nucleotides: TGTGCCACCAGCAGAGATGTCGGGGGAGTATACGAGCAGTACTTC. Translation gives CATSRDVGGVYEQYF.

In this sample, this clonotype turned up once. V is TRBV11-2 and J is TRBJ2-3; D unresolved. CDR1 is SGHAT and CDR2 is FQNNGV in the germline V gene. Trimming left V 0 bases short and J 6 bases short, with 13 bases between. There are 15 residues in the CDR3. This CDR3 is CASSLDRLGPDTQYF. The CDR3 DNA sequence: TGTGCCAGCAGCTTAGATCGACTGGGCCCGGATACGCAGTATTTT.

The chain couples TRBV7-9 to TRBJ1-1; D remains ambiguous. The V end was cut by 3 bases, the J end by 1 base, with 6 bases between. Germline V lookup: CDR1 SEHNR, CDR2 FQNEAQ (reference sequence). The CDR3 totals 13 residues. CDR3 sequence: CASSFSENTEAFF. As DNA, the CDR3 is TGTGCCAGCAGCTTTTCAGAGAACACTGAAGCTTTCTTT.

The chain couples TRBV7-8 to TRBJ2-5; possibly TRBD2 for D (5 bases). The V and J ends lost 1 base and 2 bases respectively, with 11 bases between them. The length of the CDR3 is 15 residues. Germline lookup yields CDR1 SGHVS and CDR2 FQNEAQ. CDR3 loop: CASSLGGLSQETQYF. Written as DNA, the CDR3 is TGTGCCAGCAGCTTAGGAGGACTTTCACAAGAGACCCAGTACTTC.

This clonotype was seen more than once but under ten times. This chain joins TRBV19 and TRBJ2-4; no definite D call. Germline V gives CDR1 LNHDA, CDR2 SQIVND (reference sequence). The V end was cut by 6 bases, the J end by 1 base, with 10 bases between. There are 14 residues in the CDR3. In nucleotides, the CDR3 is TGTGCCAGTAGATCCTCCAGGGCCAAAAACATTCAGTACTTC. The encoded protein is CASRSSRAKNIQYF.

This clonotype was picked up a small number of times. The V call is TRBV7-2, the J call TRBJ1-6; tentatively, D is TRBD1 (6 bases). CDR1 is SGHTA and CDR2 is FQGNSA in the germline V gene. Trimming pared 3 bases from V and 9 bases from J, leaving 12 bases between. The CDR3 runs to 14 residues. The chain's CDR3 is CASSFWGLGSPLHF. The CDR3, as DNA: TGTGCCAGCAGCTTCTGGGGGCTAGGTTCACCCCTCCACTTT.

The V call is TRBV6-1, the J call TRBJ1-5, with D unresolved. CDR3 length equals 14 residues. The germline V gene encodes CDR1 MNHNS and CDR2 SASEGT. The V end lost 2 bases, the J end lost 6 bases, and 11 bases lay between the germline ends. Here the CDR3 reads CASSENWESQPQHF. The CDR3 DNA sequence: TGTGCCAGCAGTGAAAATTGGGAAAGTCAGCCCCAGCATTTT.

The genes are TRBV6-4 and TRBJ2-3; 10 nucleotides align to TRBD2. The V and J ends lost 6 bases and 4 bases, in that order; junction bases with no gene match: 7. Germline assignment: CDR1 MRHNA and CDR2 SNTAGT. The CDR3 consists of 15 residues. The CDR3 region has the DNA TGTGCCAGCAGCCAAGGGACTAGCGTTTCAGATACGCAGTATTTT. Protein: CASSQGTSVSDTQYF.

This clonotype was counted only a few times. The rearrangement links TRBV20-1 to TRBJ1-1; D possibly corresponds to TRBD1 (5 bases). The CDR3 is 14 amino acids. Trimming left V 1 base short and J 0 bases short, with 9 bases between. Per the germline V gene, CDR1 is DFQATT and CDR2 is SNEGSKA (reference sequence). The CDR3 DNA reads TGCAGTGCTAGAGCGCAGGGTATGAACACTGAAGCTTTCTTT. Encoded protein: CSARAQGMNTEAFF.

The chain couples TRBV6-2 or TRBV6-3 to TRBJ1-6, with 7 bases that match TRBD1. The ends lost 0 bases at V and 7 bases at J; junction bases unmatched: 9. The V gene's germline CDR1 is MNHEY and CDR2 SVGEGT. This CDR3 has 17 amino acids. The CDR3 region is CASSYSLGRDSNSPLHF. CDR3 nucleotides: TGTGCCAGCAGTTACTCCCTAGGCCGGGACAGCAATTCACCCCTCCACTTT.